One T cell receptor beta chain is described in this entry. Germline CDR1 is SGHDT and CDR2 is YYEEEE. Losses at the gene ends were 4 bases for V and 7 bases for J; bases not matched to a gene: 4. CDR3 length: 14 amino acids. Profiled with immunoSEQ multiplex PCR; TCRdb holds only in-frame clones, not every one. This table holds 2 million to 2.5 million clones, approximately 94% found once. This record comes from a study of shared clonotypes between healthy human individuals. Study in general: Donor composition was two women and three men, aged 18 to 49.

The sequence was collected from a man aged 18 to 30 in good health. The chain carries TRBV5-6 and TRBJ1-4; TRBD1 agrees at 10 bases. Sequencing was done on a sample of naive CD4+ T cells sorted from blood. The subset: CD45RA+ positively selected. CDR3 DNA sequence: TGTGCCAGCAGCCGACAGGGGGCGGGTGAAAAACTGTTTTTT. Its translation is CASSRQGAGEKLFF.